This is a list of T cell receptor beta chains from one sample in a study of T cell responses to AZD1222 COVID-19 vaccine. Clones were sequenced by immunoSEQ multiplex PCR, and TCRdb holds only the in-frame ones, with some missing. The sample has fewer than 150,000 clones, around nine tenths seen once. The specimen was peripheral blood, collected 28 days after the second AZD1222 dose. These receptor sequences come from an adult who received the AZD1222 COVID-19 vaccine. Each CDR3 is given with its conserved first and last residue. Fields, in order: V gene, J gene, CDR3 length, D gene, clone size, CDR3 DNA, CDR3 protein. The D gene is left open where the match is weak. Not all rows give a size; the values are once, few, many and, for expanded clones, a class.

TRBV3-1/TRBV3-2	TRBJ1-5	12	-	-	TGTGCCAGCCGGTCCGGCAATCAGCCCCAGCATTTT	CASRSGNQPQHF
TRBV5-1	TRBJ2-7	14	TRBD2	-	TGCGCCAGCAGTCCTAGCGGGAACGCCTACGAGCAGTACTTC	CASSPSGNAYEQYF
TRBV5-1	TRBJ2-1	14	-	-	TGCGCCAGCAGCTTGTTGTCAGGCGGCATGGAGCAGTTCTTC	CASSLLSGGMEQFF
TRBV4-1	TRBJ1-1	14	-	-	TGCGCCAGCCGCGGGCCGCTGCTGAACACTGAAGCTTTCTTT	CASRGPLLNTEAFF
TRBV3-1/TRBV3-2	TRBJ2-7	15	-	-	TGTGCCAGCAGCCAAGATCGTCCGGGGATCGGCGAGCAGTACTTC	CASSQDRPGIGEQYF
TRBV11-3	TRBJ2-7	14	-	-	TGTGCCAGCAGCTTAGAGGGACACGGCTCCGGGCAGTACTTC	CASSLEGHGSGQYF
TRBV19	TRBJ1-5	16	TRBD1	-	TGTGCCAGTAGTATTCTGGACAGGGGGAGCAATCAGCCCCAGCATTTT	CASSILDRGSNQPQHF
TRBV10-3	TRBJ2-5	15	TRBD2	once	TGTGCCATCAGCCTCGGGCGGGGGGGCCAAGAGACCCAGTACTTC	CAISLGRGGQETQYF
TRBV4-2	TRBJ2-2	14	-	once	TGTGCCAGCAGCCAGGCGAGGGTCACCGGGGAGCTGTTTTTT	CASSQARVTGELFF
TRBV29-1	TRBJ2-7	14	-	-	TGCAGCGTTACCCCCCACCTCGGGGCCTACGAGCAGTACTTC	CSVTPHLGAYEQYF
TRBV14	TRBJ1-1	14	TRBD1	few	TGTGCCAGCAGCCGCGACAGGGTGGGCACTGAAGCTTTCTTT	CASSRDRVGTEAFF
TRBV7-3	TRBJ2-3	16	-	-	TGTGCCAGCAGCTGGGCTGGGGGGCCGGGCACAGATACGCAGTATTTT	CASSWAGGPGTDTQYF
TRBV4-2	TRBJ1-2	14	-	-	TGTGCCAGCAGCCAAGATCTGGGAACCTATGGCTACACCTTC	CASSQDLGTYGYTF
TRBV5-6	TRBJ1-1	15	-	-	TGTGCCAGCAGCTTGGATCCGGGCTTGAACACTGAAGCTTTCTTT	CASSLDPGLNTEAFF
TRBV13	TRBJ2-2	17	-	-	TGTGCCAGCAGCTTAGGCCTGGTGGGTACGAACACCGGGGAGCTGTTTTTT	CASSLGLVGTNTGELFF
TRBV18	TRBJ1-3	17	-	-	TGTGCCAGCTCACGATCGACTCCCGGGTCGAAGTTGGACACCATATATTTT	CASSRSTPGSKLDTIYF
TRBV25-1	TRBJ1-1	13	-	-	TGTGCCAGCAGTGAGACAGTGAACACTGAAGCTTTCTTT	CASSETVNTEAFF
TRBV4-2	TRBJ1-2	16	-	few	TGTGCCAGCAGCCAAGATCAACTCACAGGGCCCTATGGCTACACCTTC	CASSQDQLTGPYGYTF
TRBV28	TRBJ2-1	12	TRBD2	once	TGTGCCAGCAGTTTCGCGGGAGCGGAGCAGTTCTTC	CASSFAGAEQFF
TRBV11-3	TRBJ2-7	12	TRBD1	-	TGTGCCAGTAGCACAGGGGTCTACGAGCAGTACTTC	CASSTGVYEQYF
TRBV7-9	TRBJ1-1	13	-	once	TGTGCCAGCAGCTTCGACCTAAACACTGAAGCTTTCTTT	CASSFDLNTEAFF
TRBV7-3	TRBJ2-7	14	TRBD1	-	TGTGCCAGCAGCTTGACAGGGGTCGGATACGAGCAGTACTTC	CASSLTGVGYEQYF
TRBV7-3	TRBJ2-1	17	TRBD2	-	TGTGCCAGCAGCTCGCTTAGCGGGGGACTATCTTACAATGAGCAGTTCTTC	CASSSLSGGLSYNEQFF
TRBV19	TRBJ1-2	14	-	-	TGTGCCAGTAGTACCTTGAACAGGTTACATGGCTACACCTTC	CASSTLNRLHGYTF
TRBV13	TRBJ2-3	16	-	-	TGTGCCAGCAGCCCCGCTGAAGGGGGGGGCACAGATACGCAGTATTTT	CASSPAEGGGTDTQYF
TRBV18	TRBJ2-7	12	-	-	TGTGCCAGCTCACTGACTTTCTACGAGCAGTACTTC	CASSLTFYEQYF
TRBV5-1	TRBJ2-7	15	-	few	TGCGCCAGCAGCTTATCGGGGGCACAAGGGTACGAGCAGTACTTC	CASSLSGAQGYEQYF
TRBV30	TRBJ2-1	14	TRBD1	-	TGTGCCTGGACAAACAGGGGGCTATTCAATGAGCAGTTCTTC	CAWTNRGLFNEQFF
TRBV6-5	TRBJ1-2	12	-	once	TGTGCCAGCAGGGGGGCTTCCTATGGCTACACCTTC	CASRGASYGYTF
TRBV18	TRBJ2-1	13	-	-	TGTGCCAGCTCGCACCCGGTCGGGAATGAGCAGTTCTTC	CASSHPVGNEQFF
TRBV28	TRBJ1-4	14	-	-	TGTGCCAGCAGTTTAAGGGCAACTAATGAAAAACTGTTTTTT	CASSLRATNEKLFF
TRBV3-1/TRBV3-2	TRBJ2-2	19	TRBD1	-	TGTGCCAGCAGCCAAGTAGGGGGCTGGGCTGTATCGAACACCGGGGAGCTGTTTTTT	CASSQVGGWAVSNTGELFF
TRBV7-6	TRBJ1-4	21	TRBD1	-	TGTGCCAGCAGCTTGATGGCTCTTCAAATCCGGGACAGGGGGTTTAATGAAAAACTGTTTTTT	CASSLMALQIRDRGFNEKLFF